One and the same sample provided the 21 T cell receptor beta chains below, sequenced in a study of shared clonotypes between healthy human individuals. The protocol was immunoSEQ multiplex PCR, while the TCRdb copy is restricted to in-frame clones and leaves out a portion. The sample includes around 2.5 million clones, approximately 93% of them seen just once. The specimen sequenced was naive CD4+ T cells from PBMCs. Subset: CD45RA+ positively selected. The receptors were gathered from a man aged 18 to 35 in good health. Some clones in this sample may be carry-over from other donors' samples.

The genes are TRBV9 and TRBJ2-1; 8 positions agree with TRBD1. The CDR3 covers 16 residues. Germline V gene lookup returns CDR1 SGDLS and CDR2 YYNGEE. V was clipped by 3 bases and J by 5 bases; unmatched bases: 10. The CDR3 here is CASSATARTGNNEQFF. In DNA, the CDR3 is TGTGCCAGCAGCGCTACCGCCAGGACAGGGAACAATGAGCAGTTCTTC.

The DNA of the CDR3 is TGTGCCAGCAGTTTAACAGGGGCGGCTAACTATGGCTACACCTTC. It translates to CASSLTGAANYGYTF. The V and J genes are TRBV28 and TRBJ1-2; 7 nucleotides align to TRBD1. Germline lookup yields CDR1 MDHEN and CDR2 SYDVKM. The V segment lost 2 bases and the J segment 0 bases; nucleotides outside the gene matches: 3. The CDR3 is made up of 15 amino acids.

The V gene is TRBV7-9, the J gene TRBJ2-5; TRBD1 matches at 9 bases. The J call may be faulty, since TRBJ2-7 better matches the DNA end. From germline, CDR1 is SEHNR and CDR2 FQNEAQ (reference sequence). The CDR3 spans 15 residues. For the CDR3, the DNA is TGTGCCAGCAGCTTAGGGGGACAGGGTACGGTCGAGCAGTACTTC. This gives the protein CASSLGGQGTVEQYF.

The chain recombines TRBV5-5 with TRBJ2-7; no definite D call. Trimming pared 0 bases from V and 4 bases from J, leaving 8 bases between. CDR3 size: 13 residues. The germline V gene encodes CDR1 SGHKS and CDR2 YYEKEE (reference sequence). The CDR3 sequence is CASSLGRLYEQYF. DNA for the CDR3: TGTGCCAGCAGCTTGGGGCGGTTATACGAGCAGTACTTC.

CDR3 DNA sequence: TGTGCCAGCTCAATATATTCAGCGGGAGGATCAATTATCTACAATGAGCAGTTCTTC. It codes for CASSIYSAGGSIIYNEQFF. The rearrangement links TRBV18 to TRBJ2-1; 9 bases align to TRBD2. J gave up 3 bases and V 5 bases, and 17 bases lay outside the gene matches. This CDR3 spans 19 amino acids. Germline CDR1 and CDR2: KGHSH and LQKENI.

The chain combines TRBV29-1 with TRBJ2-3; no definite D call. Between the trimmed V and J ends, which lost 4 bases and 4 bases, there was a span of 6 bases. CDR3 length equals 11 residues. The V gene's germline CDR1 is SQVTM and CDR2 ANQGSEA. In DNA, the CDR3 is TGCAGCGTTGCGTTGTCAGATACGCAGTATTTT. This sequence encodes CSVALSDTQYF.

Comments on this clone: Other nucleotide sequences from this sample produce the same CDR3. This chain joins TRBV5-1 and TRBJ2-3; D gene uncertain. This CDR3 comprises 14 residues. Germline lookup yields CDR1 SGHRS and CDR2 YFSETQ. The V and J ends lost 0 bases and 3 bases respectively, with 8 bases between them. Here the CDR3 DNA reads TGCGCCAGCAGCTTGGGAAGGTCGACAGATACGCAGTATTTT. This codes for CASSLGRSTDTQYF.

The chain links TRBV11-3 to TRBJ2-7, with a possible D match to TRBD1 (5 bases). The CDR3 spans 12 residues. Trimming took 3 bases from V and 5 from J, leaving 8 bases between them. CDR1 is SGHNT and CDR2 is YENEEA in the germline V gene. The CDR3 spells CASSFQGNEQYF. The CDR3 DNA reads as TGTGCCAGCAGCTTCCAGGGCAACGAGCAGTACTTC.

The chain employs TRBV18 and TRBJ2-3, with a tentative D call TRBD2 (5 bases). V was shortened by 6 bases and J by 1 base, with 14 bases between the two germline ends. The CDR3 runs to 15 residues. CDR1 KGHSH and CDR2 LQKENI come from the germline V gene. The DNA of the CDR3 is TGTGCCAGCTCCTCCCGATGGGGAGGCACAGATACGCAGTATTTT. The encoded protein is CASSSRWGGTDTQYF.

The J gene is TRBJ2-4, the V gene TRBV18; 10 nucleotides align to TRBD2. V trimming: 4 bases; J trimming: 7 bases; junction bases outside the gene matches: 4. The CDR3 spans 14 residues. Germline CDR1 KGHSH, CDR2 LQKENI. The CDR3 spells CASSQGTSDNIQYF. CDR3 bases: TGTGCCAGCTCACAAGGGACTAGCGATAACATTCAGTACTTC.

The chain uses TRBV6-5 and TRBJ1-5; D might be TRBD1 (5 bases). Trimming cost V 4 bases and J 4 bases, with 8 bases left between them. Per the germline V gene, CDR1 is MNHEY and CDR2 is SVGAGI. This CDR3 has 13 amino acids. CDR3 amino acids: CASSSRQNQPQHF. The CDR3 nucleotides are TGTGCCAGCAGTTCCCGACAGAATCAGCCCCAGCATTTT.

This CDR3 is CASSLGTSGRNRHNEQFF. In DNA, the CDR3 is TGTGCCAGCTCACTCGGGACTAGCGGGAGGAACCGGCACAATGAGCAGTTCTTC. This rearrangement joins TRBV18 to TRBJ2-1; TRBD2 aligns across 15 bases. With V trimmed by 4 bases and J by 5 bases, 9 bases remained unmatched. CDR3 size: 18 residues. From germline, CDR1 is KGHSH and CDR2 LQKENI.

V usage is TRBV2 and J usage is TRBJ2-7; possible D gene TRBD1, 6 bases. Germline CDR1 reads SNHLY; CDR2 reads FYNNEI. CDR3 size: 14 residues. V lost 4 bases to trimming and J lost 2 bases, with 12 bases between them. CDR3 nucleotide sequence: TGTGCCAGCAGTGTAAACAGGGACACCTACGAGCAGTACTTC. Residues: CASSVNRDTYEQYF.

The V gene is TRBV6-1, the J gene TRBJ2-3; D is possibly TRBD2 (6 bases). Per the germline V gene, CDR1 is MNHNS and CDR2 is SASEGT. Trimming left V 4 bases short and J 2 bases short, with 19 bases between. The CDR3 spans 17 residues. This CDR3 reads CASSAPRGNPNTDTQYF. The CDR3, as DNA: TGTGCCAGCAGTGCCCCCCGGGGGAACCCGAACACAGATACGCAGTATTTT.

The CDR3 DNA follows: TGTGCCAGCAGTTCCCCTGGTATCCTATCTAAGCAGTTCTTC. This encodes CASSSPGILSKQFF. This rearrangement joins TRBV28 to TRBJ2-1; D gene unclear. Germline CDR1 is MDHEN and CDR2 is SYDVKM. This CDR3 is 14 amino acids long. V was shortened by 4 bases and J by 11 bases, with 18 bases between the two germline ends.

The CDR3, as DNA: TGTGCCAGCAGTGAGGGAAGCGGTTGGTACTTC. As protein: CASSEGSGWYF. This chain links TRBV2 with TRBJ2-7; possibly TRBD2 for D (5 bases). The CDR3 spans 11 residues. V lost 3 bases and J 12 bases, leaving 12 bases between the germline ends. Per the germline V gene, CDR1 is SNHLY and CDR2 is FYNNEI.

The V call is TRBV18, the J call TRBJ2-1; D possibly corresponds to TRBD2 (6 bases). Deletions cut 3 bases from V and 7 bases from J, with 22 bases between. The germline V gene has CDR1 KGHSH and CDR2 LQKENI. The CDR3 runs to 17 residues. DNA for the CDR3: TGTGCCAGCTCACCCAGGACCCCGGGAGAGGTAGGGAATGAGCAGTTCTTC. Amino acids: CASSPRTPGEVGNEQFF.

This sequence joins TRBV6-6 and TRBJ2-2; D gene unclear. CDR3 length equals 13 residues. Germline lookup yields CDR1 MNHNY and CDR2 SVGAGI (reference sequence). Trimming removed 7 bases from V and 5 bases from J, with 11 bases in between. CDR3 protein: CASIPSSTGELFF. The CDR3 DNA is TGTGCCAGCATCCCGAGCTCGACCGGGGAGCTGTTTTTT.

This sequence joins TRBV5-4 and TRBJ1-2; D call uncertain. Per the germline V gene, CDR1 is SGHNT and CDR2 is YYREEE (reference sequence). The CDR3 runs 13 residues. Trimming shortened V by 5 bases and J by 8 bases, and 16 bases separated the two germline ends. CDR3 nucleotides: TGTGCCAGCAGTACCTTCGGGCTAGGAGGCTACACCTTC. Its translation: CASSTFGLGGYTF.

The rearrangement uses TRBV5-1 and TRBJ2-1; 11 bases agree with TRBD2. The J segment lost 4 bases and the V segment lost 4 bases, leaving 13 bases of the junction unmatched. Germline V gene sequence: CDR1 SGHRS, CDR2 YFSETQ. The CDR3 is 18 residues long. This CDR3 is CASSPPSLAGGSYNEQFF. The CDR3 region has the DNA TGCGCCAGCAGCCCCCCCTCCTTAGCGGGAGGGTCGTACAATGAGCAGTTCTTC.

V and J are TRBV13 and TRBJ2-7, with a tentative D call TRBD1 (5 bases). V shed 1 base and J shed 3 bases, with 13 bases lying between them. CDR1 is PRHDT, CDR2 FYEKMQ, per germline (reference sequence). CDR3 length: 15 residues. DNA of the CDR3: TGTGCCAGCAGCTTAGATGGGGCCTCCTTCTACGAGCAGTACTTC. Translated, it gives CASSLDGASFYEQYF.